This T cell receptor (beta chain) was sequenced during a study of cytomegalovirus exposure and HLA in healthy donors. This clone was seen a single time. Vbeta (60) and Jbeta (13) primers were used in the PCR. This table comes from immunoSEQ multiplex PCR, and its TCRdb copy is limited to in-frame clones, with some not included. The repertoire holds around 200,000 clones, with around 83% as singletons. There are 14 residues in the CDR3. Germline V gene data show CDR1 as GTSNPN and CDR2 as SVGIG (reference sequence). V dropped 3 bases and J dropped 1 base, with 12 bases sitting between them. Material: PBMCs. The TCR originated in a man over 45 in good health and CMV-seronegative. V is TRBV30 and J is TRBJ2-5; D possibly corresponds to TRBD2 (6 bases). The CDR3 reads CAWRKTRSQETQYF. The CDR3 DNA reads TGTGCCTGGAGAAAGACTAGAAGCCAAGAGACCCAGTACTTC.